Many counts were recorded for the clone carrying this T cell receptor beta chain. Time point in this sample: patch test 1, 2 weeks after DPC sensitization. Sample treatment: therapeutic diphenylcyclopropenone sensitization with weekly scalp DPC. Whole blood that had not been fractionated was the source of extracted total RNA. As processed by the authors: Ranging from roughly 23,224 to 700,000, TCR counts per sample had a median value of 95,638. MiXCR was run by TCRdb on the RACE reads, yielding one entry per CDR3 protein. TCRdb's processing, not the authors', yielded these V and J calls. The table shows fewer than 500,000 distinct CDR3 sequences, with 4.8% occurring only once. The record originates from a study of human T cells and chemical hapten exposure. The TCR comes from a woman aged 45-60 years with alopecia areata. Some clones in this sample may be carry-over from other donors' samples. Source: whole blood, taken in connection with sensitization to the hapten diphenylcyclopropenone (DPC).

The CDR3 sequence: CSVEPRQGGTDTQYF. Here the CDR3 DNA reads TGCAGCGTTGAACCCAGACAGGGTGGAACAGATACGCAGTATTTT. J is TRBJ2-3 and V is TRBV29-1; 7 nucleotides agree with TRBD1. With 2 bases clipped from V and 3 bases from J, the junction kept 8 bases outside the gene matches. This CDR3 spans 15 amino acids. Germline V gene lookup returns CDR1 SQVTM and CDR2 ANQGSEA.